The 3 T cell receptor beta chains reported below all come from one sample, sequenced in a study of blood T cell repertoires in COVID-19. Some clones are missing from TCRdb's copy, which holds only in-frame ones; the method was immunoSEQ multiplex PCR. The data show roughly 250,000 clones, roughly 88% seen once. Sequences were obtained from PBMCs or T cells enriched from blood (not recorded which). All receptors come from a woman aged 45 to 65 who had recovered from COVID-19.

CDR3 DNA sequence: TGTGCCAGCAGTTCCACCCCAGGGGGCATCAATCAGCCCCAGCATTTT. Translating it yields CASSSTPGGINQPQHF. The rearrangement joins TRBV6-5 to TRBJ1-5; TRBD1 agrees at 8 bases. Germline V gene data show CDR1 as MNHEY and CDR2 as SVGAGI. This CDR3 region has 16 residues. V shed 4 bases, J shed 3 bases, and the junction held 8 bases outside the gene matches.

The chain joins TRBV28 to TRBJ1-1, with D unclear. This CDR3 is 12 amino acids long. Trimming took off 5 bases at V and 4 bases at J, with 8 bases between the two ends. Germline loops: CDR1 MDHEN, CDR2 SYDVKM. DNA for the CDR3: TGTGCCAGCAGTCTCACAGCCACTGAAGCTTTCTTT. It codes for CASSLTATEAFF.

The genes are TRBV10-3 and TRBJ2-1; D uncertain. This CDR3 is 16 amino acids long. CDR1 and CDR2 from the germline V gene are ENHRY and SYGVKD. V lost 4 bases to trimming and J lost 4 bases, with 17 bases between them. The CDR3: CAISGSEFTLYNEQFF. The CDR3 DNA reads TGTGCCATCAGTGGGAGTGAGTTTACCCTGTACAATGAGCAGTTCTTC.